A selection of T cell receptor beta chains follows, all from one sample in a study of CD8+ T cells in alopecia areata. Data came from immunoSEQ multiplex PCR; TCRdb stores just in-frame clones and leaves some out. The sample consists of about 120,000 clones, roughly 56% of them appearing once. Sequencing was performed on CD4+ T cells sorted from blood, taken at week 24, from a patient treated with tofacitinib. The receptors were sampled from a human donor with alopecia areata. The CDR3 runs from the conserved cysteine through the conserved F or W. A D gene is named only where the DNA matches it firmly.

V	J	D	CDR3
TRBV5-1	TRBJ1-2	-	CASSLASGTAMGYGYTF
TRBV15	TRBJ2-7	TRBD1	CATRDRGLGEQYF
TRBV5-7	TRBJ2-2	-	CASSLEQSPKNTGELFF
TRBV6-6	TRBJ1-4	-	CASSYDRDHEKLFF
TRBV6-5	TRBJ2-3	TRBD2	CASRHSGADTQYF
TRBV29-1	TRBJ2-7	-	CSLGQTNEQYF
TRBV29-1	TRBJ1-1	-	CSVVDRLNTEAFF
TRBV7-6	TRBJ2-7	-	CASSTSSYEQYF
TRBV29-1	TRBJ2-7	-	CSVELSQRPYEQYF
TRBV29-1	TRBJ1-1	TRBD1	CSARTGAGEAFF
TRBV7-8	TRBJ1-5	-	CASSLASALSNQPQHF
TRBV7-6	TRBJ1-1	TRBD1	CASSFPRARDRGRDTEAFF
TRBV10-3	TRBJ2-1	-	CAISQQGRNEQFF
TRBV13	TRBJ2-2	TRBD2	CASSPWTSGNTGELFF
TRBV9	TRBJ2-7	-	CASSPRWGNEQYF
TRBV4-3	TRBJ2-1	TRBD1	CASSLIGDRYNEQFF
TRBV6-6	TRBJ2-5	TRBD2	CASSRLAGGQETQYF
TRBV29-1	TRBJ1-2	TRBD1	CSGQGRNGYTF
TRBV2	TRBJ1-6	-	CASSAGNNSPLHF
TRBV6-5	TRBJ2-5	TRBD1	CASSRTGKETQYF
TRBV11-3	TRBJ2-7	-	CASSFPFGGYEQYF
TRBV10-3	TRBJ2-5	-	CAISGGARETQYF
TRBV4-3	TRBJ2-2	-	CASSPGPALNTGELFF
TRBV5-1	TRBJ1-1	-	CASSLVVGVNTEAFF
TRBV5-1	TRBJ2-2	-	CASSQDVRNTGELFF
TRBV30	TRBJ1-1	-	CAWSLPGLTQGAFF
TRBV4-1	TRBJ1-5	TRBD1	CASSQDDPGQGNQPQHF
TRBV29-1	TRBJ2-3	TRBD2	CSVTVASGGPSPYF
TRBV27	TRBJ1-2	TRBD1	CASSLLSGGLNYGYTF
TRBV18	TRBJ1-6	-	CASSPPAGDRSPLHF
TRBV30	TRBJ2-1	-	CAWKWGMGSYNEQFF
TRBV7-2	TRBJ2-5	-	CASSFSRGETQYF
TRBV2	TRBJ1-1	-	CASRRDNTEAFF
TRBV29-1	TRBJ2-2	-	CSVGQGRGGELFF
TRBV11-3	TRBJ2-5	TRBD2	CASRRSGDQTQYF
TRBV7-9	TRBJ1-1	-	CASSFSGRSPEAFF
TRBV4-1	TRBJ2-3	TRBD2	CASSREGLARTDTQYF
TRBV19	TRBJ2-5	TRBD1	CASSTLDDRGHETQYF
TRBV6-1	TRBJ2-3	-	CASSEGGADTQYF
TRBV2	TRBJ2-6	TRBD1	CASCPSGTGYSGANVLTF
TRBV15	TRBJ2-5	TRBD2	CATSRTRTSVETQYF
TRBV5-4	TRBJ1-1	-	CASGSSLEAFF
TRBV4-2	TRBJ2-5	-	CASSHEARGAETQYF
TRBV25-1	TRBJ2-5	-	CTSSDVGTQETQYF
TRBV10-3	TRBJ2-5	-	CAIQPTLGETQYF
TRBV25-1	TRBJ1-5	-	CASSEDGRSQHF
TRBV9	TRBJ2-6	-	CASSVGAAVSGANVLTF
TRBV4-3	TRBJ2-1	-	CASSQDVGDWNNEQFF